The next 14 T cell receptor beta chains were all read from a single sample in a study of post-analysis software for immune sequencing data. Study conclusions and caveats: Controls showed lower frequencies than patients for 5 or 6 TRBV segments, and TRBV5-6, TRBV5-1 and TRBV20-1 were among these.

The authors incorporated unique molecular identifiers into the TCR beta cDNA libraries. One entry per CDR3 protein results from TCRdb running MiXCR on the PCR reads. Altogether around 770,000 distinct CDR3 sequences are present, 35% to 55% being singletons, with the ten largest covering just under 5%. These receptors have no identified antigens. The specimen sequenced was blood. These receptor sequences come from a girl aged 10-17 years with multiple sclerosis.

This clonotype was recorded many times. The genes are TRBV14 and TRBJ2-4, with 7 bases matching TRBD1. This CDR3 region has 15 residues. Germline CDR1 and CDR2: SGHDN and FVKESK. J gave up 6 bases and V 5 bases, and 10 bases lay outside the gene matches. The CDR3 reads CASSTRQGERNIQYF. Written as DNA, the CDR3 is TGTGCCAGCAGCACACGACAGGGCGAAAGAAACATTCAGTACTTC.

The chain is built from TRBV12-5 and TRBJ2-7; 7 positions match TRBD1. Germline CDR1 LGHNT, CDR2 FRNRAP. The length of the CDR3 is 16 residues. Trimming cost V 0 bases and J 3 bases; bases outside gene matches: 8. DNA of the CDR3: TGTGCTAGTGGTTTGGTATCAAGGGGGCGATTCTACGAGCAGTACTTC. This codes for CASGLVSRGRFYEQYF. The full variable domain, its missing parts supplied by reference TRBV12-5 and TRBJ2-7, is DARVTQTPRHKVTEMGQEVTMRCQPILGHNTVFWYRQTMMQGLELLAYFRNRAPLDDSGMPKDRFSAEMPDATLATLKIQPSEPRDSAVYFCASGLVSRGRFYEQYFGPGTRLTVT.

The chain has TRBV7-2 and TRBJ1-4, with 8 nucleotides matching TRBD1. The ends lost 0 bases at V and 0 bases at J; junction bases unmatched: 3. The CDR3 is made up of 17 amino acids. The germline CDR1 and CDR2 sequences are SGHTA and FQGNSA. Here the CDR3 DNA reads TGTGCCAGCAGCTTAGCAACAGGGGGAGCAACTAATGAAAAACTGTTTTTT. Protein sequence: CASSLATGGATNEKLFF.

The chain combines TRBV27 with TRBJ2-5; 11 nucleotides line up with TRBD1. With the DNA end fitting TRBJ2-7 better, the J assignment may be wrong. This CDR3 has 15 amino acids. Germline V gives CDR1 MNHEY, CDR2 SMNVEV (reference sequence). CDR3 protein: CASSSLGQGAYEQYF. In nucleotides, the CDR3 is TGTGCCAGCAGTTCCCTTGGACAGGGGGCGTACGAGCAGTACTTC.

The chain is built from TRBV7-9 and TRBJ2-2; D is undetermined. The ends were cut back, 1 base at V and 3 bases at J, with 6 bases in the middle. The length of the CDR3 is 14 residues. CDR1 is SEHNR, CDR2 FQNEAQ, per germline (reference sequence). The CDR3 coding sequence is TGTGCCAGCAGCTTAGAAAGGGACACCGGGGAGCTGTTTTTT. Protein: CASSLERDTGELFF.

The table lists this clonotype with a count of one. The chain is built from TRBV25-1 and TRBJ2-7; 10 positions match TRBD2. The junction had 8 bases not matched to a gene; V was cut back by 0 bases and J by 3 bases. Germline V gene sequence: CDR1 MGHDK, CDR2 SYGVNS. This CDR3 has 17 residues. CDR3 loop: CASSEYFPSGGNYEQYF. The CDR3, as DNA: TGTGCCAGCAGTGAATATTTTCCTAGCGGGGGCAACTACGAGCAGTACTTC.

This sequence joins TRBV18 and TRBJ1-1; 7 nucleotides match TRBD1. Germline assignment: CDR1 KGHSH and CDR2 LQKENI. Trimming removed 0 bases from V and 2 bases from J; junction bases left unmatched: 3. This CDR3 is built from 15 residues. The CDR3 DNA reads as TGTGCCAGCTCACCACCCGGACAGGCTAACACTGAAGCTTTCTTT. Protein product: CASSPPGQANTEAFF.

This chain uses TRBV29-1 with TRBJ1-2; 8 positions agree with TRBD1. In germline, CDR1 is SQVTM, CDR2 ANQGSEA. Losses at the gene ends were 4 bases for V and 8 bases for J; bases not matched to a gene: 15. CDR3 length: 15 residues. The CDR3 nucleotides read TGCAGCGTTGTACCCCCCCTGGGGCAGGGGGCCGGCTACACCTTC. This gives the protein CSVVPPLGQGAGYTF. The full variable domain, rest sourced from reference TRBV29-1 and TRBJ1-2, is SAVISQKPSRDICQRGTSLTIQCQVDSQVTMMFWYRQQPGQSLTLIATANQGSEATYESGFVIDKFPISRPNLTFSTLTVSNMSPEDSSIYLCSVVPPLGQGAGYTFGSGTRLTVV.

The J gene is TRBJ1-2, the V gene TRBV6-1; 10 bases fit TRBD1. The CDR3 sequence is 15 residues long. The ends lost 7 bases at V and 3 bases at J; junction bases unmatched: 8. The germline V gene has CDR1 MNHNS and CDR2 SASEGT. CDR3 region: CASTKRGTGDYGYTF. In DNA, the CDR3 is TGTGCCAGCACCAAGAGAGGGACAGGGGACTATGGCTACACCTTC.

The chain recombines TRBV4-3 with TRBJ1-1; 9 bases are a match to TRBD1. CDR1 is LGHNA and CDR2 is YSLEER in the germline V gene. V trimming: 3 bases; J trimming: 1 base; junction bases outside the gene matches: 3. CDR3 length equals 15 residues. Written as DNA, the CDR3 is TGCGCCAGCAGCCATTGGGACAGGGAGAACACTGAAGCTTTCTTT. Translated, it gives CASSHWDRENTEAFF.

This chain joins TRBV6-2 or TRBV6-3 and TRBJ1-1; perhaps TRBD1 as D (6 bases). Germline values: CDR1 MNHEY, CDR2 SVGEGT. Trimming pared 6 bases from V and 4 bases from J, leaving 12 bases between. This CDR3 spans 13 amino acids. The CDR3 DNA reads as TGTGCCAGCAGCATCACGGGGGCCACTGAAGCTTTCTTT. Its protein is CASSITGATEAFF.

The chain uses TRBV20-1 and TRBJ1-2, with a tentative D call TRBD1 (5 bases). The CDR3 is 13 amino acids. Per germline, CDR1 DFQATT and CDR2 SNEGSKA (reference sequence). With 3 bases removed from V and 7 bases from J, the gap between germline ends came to 15 bases. CDR3 protein: CSASEGGGIGYTF. The DNA for the CDR3 is TGCAGTGCTAGCGAGGGCGGGGGTATTGGCTACACCTTC.

The chain employs TRBV4-2 and TRBJ1-2; TRBD1 agrees at 10 bases. The CDR3 has 16 residues. The ends lost 3 bases at V and 5 bases at J; junction bases unmatched: 9. Germline CDR1 is LGHNA and CDR2 is YNFKEQ. CDR3 protein: CASSQTGTGEGYGYTF. DNA of the CDR3: TGTGCCAGCAGCCAGACCGGGACAGGGGAGGGGTATGGCTACACCTTC.

This clonotype was detected a few times. This chain uses TRBV15 with TRBJ2-6; D is undetermined. V was pared by 3 bases and J by 4 bases, with 13 bases between. Germline V gene lookup returns CDR1 LNHNV and CDR2 YYDKDF (reference sequence). The CDR3 sequence is 16 residues long. The CDR3 DNA reads as TGTGCCACCAGCAGTCTTAAAACCTCGGGGGCCAACGTCCTGACTTTC. Translating gives CATSSLKTSGANVLTF.